This TCR beta chain was documented in a study of T cells in Graves' hyperthyroidism and ophthalmopathy. Across the whole study: Peripheral blood draws took place at initial diagnosis, ahead of any treatment. Study results and limitations: Onset of ophthalmopathy came a median approximately 6.5 months after the model predicted it. The blood repertoire included most of the expanded thyroid clonotypes above 0.001.

Amplified TCR beta CDR3 regions came from RNA transcripts. HTBI primers were used for first-round RT-PCR of the TCR CDR3. TCRdb passed the multiplex PCR reads through MiXCR, listing each CDR3 protein once. This sample yields more than 350,000 distinct CDR3 sequences, of which about 15% are seen a single time; around a fifth belongs to the top ten. Germline CDR1 SEHNR, CDR2 FQNEAQ (reference sequence). V was cut by 8 bases and J by 0 bases, with 11 bases left in between. The CDR3 contains 15 residues. Uncontrolled infections, other autoimmune diseases, pregnancy or lactation led to exclusion of patients. This clonotype appeared many times. Its antigen is currently unknown.

The sample consisted of blood. The J gene is TRBJ1-6, the V gene TRBV7-9; perhaps TRBD1 as D (6 bases). The source is a woman in her thirties with Graves' ophthalmopathy. This CDR3 reads CASQGSDSYNSPLHF. The CDR3, as DNA: TGTGCCAGCCAGGGGTCCGACTCCTATAATTCACCCCTCCACTTT.